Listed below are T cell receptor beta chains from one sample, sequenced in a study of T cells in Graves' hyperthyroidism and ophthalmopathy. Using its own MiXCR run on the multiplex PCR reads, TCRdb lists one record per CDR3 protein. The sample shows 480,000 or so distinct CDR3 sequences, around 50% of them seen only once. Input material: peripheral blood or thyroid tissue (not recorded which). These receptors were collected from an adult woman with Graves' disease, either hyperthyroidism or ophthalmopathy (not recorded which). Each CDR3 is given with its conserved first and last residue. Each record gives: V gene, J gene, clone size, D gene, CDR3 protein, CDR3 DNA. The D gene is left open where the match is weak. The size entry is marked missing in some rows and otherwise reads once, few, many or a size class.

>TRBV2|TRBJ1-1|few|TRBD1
CASDRGQTEAFF
TGTGCCAGCGACAGGGGACAAACTGAAGCTTTCTTT
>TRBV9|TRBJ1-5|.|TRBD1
CASSAGTGGSNQPQHF
TGTGCCAGCAGCGCCGGGACAGGGGGTAGCAATCAGCCCCAGCATTTT
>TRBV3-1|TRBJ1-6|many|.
CASSQEGYRDSPLHF
TGTGCCAGCAGCCAGGAGGGGTACAGGGATTCACCCCTCCACTTT
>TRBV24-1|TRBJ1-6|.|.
CATSALGRDNSPLHF
TGTGCCACCAGTGCGCTGGGGCGGGATAATTCACCCCTCCACTTT
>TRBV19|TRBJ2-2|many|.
CASSEWGTGELFF
TGTGCCAGTAGTGAGTGGGGAACCGGGGAGCTGTTTTTT
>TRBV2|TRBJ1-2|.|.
CASTVDYGYTF
TGTGCCAGCACAGTTGACTATGGCTACACCTTC
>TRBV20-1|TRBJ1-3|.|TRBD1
CSARDRGQNTIYF
TGCAGTGCGCGGGACAGGGGGCAAAACACCATATATTTT
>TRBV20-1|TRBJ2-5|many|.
CSARDFGSSSTQYF
TGCAGTGCACGGGACTTTGGGTCTAGTTCAACCCAGTACTTC
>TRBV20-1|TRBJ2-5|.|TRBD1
CSASADRGFETQYF
TGCAGTGCTAGTGCGGACAGGGGGTTTGAGACCCAGTACTTC
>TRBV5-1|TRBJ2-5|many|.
CASSLKRGFGETQYF
TGCGCCAGCAGCTTGAAGAGGGGGTTCGGAGAGACCCAGTACTTC
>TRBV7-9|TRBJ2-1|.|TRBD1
CASSLGQGANEQFF
TGCGCCAGCAGCTTGGGACAGGGGGCCAATGAGCAGTTCTTC
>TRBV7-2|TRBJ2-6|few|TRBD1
CASTPGTEFSGANVLTF
TGTGCCAGCACTCCCGGGACAGAGTTCTCTGGGGCCAACGTCCTGACTTTC
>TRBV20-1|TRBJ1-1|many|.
CSALKFPRETEAFF
TGCAGTGCTCTTAAATTCCCCAGGGAAACTGAAGCTTTCTTT
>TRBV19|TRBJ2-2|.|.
CASSIRGGGTGELFF
TGTGCCAGTAGTATTAGGGGCGGTGGCACCGGGGAGCTGTTTTTT
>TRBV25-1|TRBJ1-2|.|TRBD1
CASVGTGGYTF
TGTGCCAGCGTGGGGACAGGTGGCTACACCTTC
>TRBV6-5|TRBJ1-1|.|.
CASSPGDRLNTEAFF
TGTGCCAGCAGTCCAGGGGACCGGTTAAACACTGAAGCTTTCTTT
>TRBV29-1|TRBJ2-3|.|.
CSVPGRGTDTQYF
TGCAGCGTTCCCGGACGGGGCACAGATACGCAGTATTTT
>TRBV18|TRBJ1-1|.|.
CASSPIGVRGTEAFF
TGTGCCAGCTCACCTATCGGGGTCCGAGGCACTGAAGCTTTCTTT
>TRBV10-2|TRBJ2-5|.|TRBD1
CADRVGQETQYF
TGCGCCGACAGGGTGGGGCAAGAGACCCAGTACTTC
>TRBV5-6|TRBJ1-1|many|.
CASCRGFMNTEAFF
TGTGCCAGCTGTAGAGGGTTCATGAACACTGAAGCTTTCTTT
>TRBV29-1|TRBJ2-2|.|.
CSVSRGTGELFF
TGCAGCGTTAGCAGGGGTACCGGGGAGCTGTTTTTT
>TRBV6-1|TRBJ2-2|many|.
CASSEPGERTGELFF
TGTGCCAGCAGTGAACCGGGAGAACGCACCGGGGAGCTGTTTTTT
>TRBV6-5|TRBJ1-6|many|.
CASSPPGLYNSPLHF
TGTGCCAGCAGCCCCCCCGGCCTTTATAATTCACCCCTCCACTTT
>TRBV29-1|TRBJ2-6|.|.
CSARTGEHGANVLTF
TGCAGCGCACGTACGGGGGAGCATGGGGCCAACGTCCTGACTTTC
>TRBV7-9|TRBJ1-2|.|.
CASSSPPDYGYTF
TGTGCCAGCAGCTCCCCCCCGGACTATGGCTACACCTTC
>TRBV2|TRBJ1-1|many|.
CASSDRIGAFF
TGTGCCAGCAGCGATCGTATCGGAGCTTTCTTT
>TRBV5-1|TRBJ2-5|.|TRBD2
CASSLGTSGSTLGTQYF
TGCGCCAGCAGCTTAGGGACTAGCGGGAGTACTCTGGGGACCCAGTACTTC
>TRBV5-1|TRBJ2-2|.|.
CASSMDTSTGELFF
TGCGCCAGCAGCATGGACACCAGCACCGGGGAGCTGTTTTTT
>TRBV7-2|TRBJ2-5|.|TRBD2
CASSVPWRERSETQYF
TGTGCCAGCTCCGTTCCATGGCGGGAGCGTTCCGAGACCCAGTACTTC
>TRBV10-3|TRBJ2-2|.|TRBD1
CAISVVRGGYTGELFF
TGTGCCATCAGTGTCGTGAGAGGGGGCTATACCGGGGAGCTGTTTTTT
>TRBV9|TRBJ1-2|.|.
CASSVTPGTVYGYTF
TGTGCCAGCAGCGTAACCCCGGGCACGGTCTATGGCTACACCTTC
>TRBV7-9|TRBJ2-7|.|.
CASSLANLQVF
TGTGCCAGCAGCTTAGCGAACCTACAGGTTTTC
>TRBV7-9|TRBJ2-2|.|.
CASSAGSNTGELFF
TGTGCCAGCAGCGCCGGGTCGAACACCGGGGAGCTGTTTTTT
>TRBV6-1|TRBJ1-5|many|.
CASRRANQPQHF
TGTGCCAGCAGACGGGCAAATCAGCCCCAGCATTTT
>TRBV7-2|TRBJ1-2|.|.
CASSLEVLHYTF
TGTGCCAGCAGCTTGGAAGTACTGCACTACACCTTC
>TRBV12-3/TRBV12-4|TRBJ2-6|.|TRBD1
CASRDRGAGANVLTF
TGTGCCAGCAGGGACAGGGGGGCTGGGGCCAACGTCCTGACTTTC
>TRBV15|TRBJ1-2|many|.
CATSRAGEGSGYTF
TGTGCCACCAGCAGGGCGGGGGAAGGGAGTGGCTACACCTTC
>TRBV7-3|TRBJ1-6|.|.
CASSGSGSQNSPLHF
TGTGCCAGCAGCGGCAGCGGCAGTCAGAATTCACCCCTCCACTTT
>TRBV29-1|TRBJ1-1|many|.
CSVYGPEAFF
TGCAGCGTTTATGGACCGGAGGCTTTCTTT
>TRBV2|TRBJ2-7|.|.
CASNNDRQESYEQYF
TGTGCCAGCAACAACGACCGACAGGAATCCTACGAGCAGTACTTC
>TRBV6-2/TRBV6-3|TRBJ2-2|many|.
CASSYSDGGELFF
TGTGCCAGCAGTTACTCCGATGGCGGGGAGCTGTTTTTT
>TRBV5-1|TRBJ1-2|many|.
CASSLGGAEGGYTF
TGCGCCAGCAGCTTGGGGGGGGCAGAAGGAGGCTACACCTTC
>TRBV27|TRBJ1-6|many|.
CASSFLNSPLHF
TGTGCCAGCAGTTTCCTCAATTCACCCCTCCACTTT
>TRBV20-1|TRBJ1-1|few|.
CSALEDRYTEAFF
TGCAGTGCGCTCGAAGACCGGTACACTGAAGCTTTCTTT
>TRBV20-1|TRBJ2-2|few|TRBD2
CSALSAGGTYTGELFF
TGCAGTGCTTTATCCGCGGGAGGGACTTACACCGGGGAGCTGTTTTTT
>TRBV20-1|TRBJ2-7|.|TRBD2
CSARGALADSYEQYF
TGCAGTGCTAGAGGAGCACTAGCGGACTCCTACGAGCAGTACTTC
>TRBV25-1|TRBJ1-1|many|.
CASSESYGEAFF
TGTGCCAGCAGTGAATCTTACGGGGAAGCTTTCTTT
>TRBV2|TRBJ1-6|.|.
CASKMRDNSPPHF
TGTGCCAGCAAGATGCGCGATAATTCACCCCCCCACTTT
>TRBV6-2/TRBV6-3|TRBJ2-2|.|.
CASRTGGADTGELFF
TGTGCCAGCAGAACGGGGGGCGCCGACACCGGGGAGCTGTTTTTT
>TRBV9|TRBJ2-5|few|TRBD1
CASSGGGTETQYF
TGTGCCAGCAGCGGAGGGGGCACGGAGACCCAGTACTTC